This TCR beta chain was observed in a study of CD8 T cells in Susac syndrome (dated by TCRdb to between 2018 and 2020). Study-level background: Repertoire sequencing was used to test whether CD8+ T cell activation and differentiation in Susac syndrome was antigen driven. CD8+ T cell repertoire clonality was compared between about a dozen healthy donors, roughly 14 Susac syndrome patients and 15 multiple sclerosis patients.

Worth noting for this clonotype: The clone's antigen remains unknown. Base quality data are lacking; no much larger clone is found one base away.

The germline V gene (reference sequence) gives CDR1 as GTSNPN and CDR2 as SVGIG. The junction carries 9 bases between V and J, which are trimmed by 0 bases and 1 base respectively. Including the terminal cysteine and phenylalanine, the CDR3 comprises 14 residues. CDR3 DNA only is kept here, 42 bases in frame from base 1. General conclusions and limits of the study: The TCR sequencing and HLA analysis was acknowledged to have included a relatively small number of individuals.

Peripheral blood CD8+ and CD4+ T cells from healthy donors, Susac syndrome patients and multiple sclerosis patients were profiled using high-throughput TCR beta sequencing. The multiple sclerosis controls were treatment-naive patients who had stable or active relapsing-remitting disease and met the revised McDonald criteria. Bulk CD8+ and CD4+ T cells were purified by magnetic negative isolation, whereas CD8+ TEMRA cells were enriched by FACS. Blood was collected in EDTA tubes and processed within 24 hours, with PBMCs isolated through density gradient centrifugation. PBMCs intended for TCR sequencing were cryopreserved in liquid nitrogen and were subsequently thawed in a 37 degrees C water bath. The sorted or isolated CD4+, CD8+ and CD8+ TEMRA cells had a purity of 90% or higher. RNA was extracted using the RNeasy kit, and roughly 0.5 to 1 ug of the RNA was reverse transcribed with random hexamers. TCR beta CDR3 regions were amplified with the immunoSEQ multiplex PCR assay covering 54 Vbeta and 13 Jbeta segments. To correct PCR amplification bias, a synthetic template baseline was used for both primer optimization and computational correction. As for the authors' bioinformatics: Reads were assigned to V, D and J genes according to IMGT and analyzed in immunoSEQ Analyzer, with only productive sequences retained. Clonality was computed as one minus Shannon entropy normalized by log2 of the number of productive unique sequences. For each patient and control, public and private clones were evaluated within the 100 most prevalent clones. Clones were defined as Susac-specific when absent from the healthy and MS cohorts, from roughly 1,000 published viral clones and from other ImmuneACCESS disease sequences. The public reads were quality trimmed at Q25 with fastp and then assembled into clones with MiXCR by TCRdb, keeping productive beta chains. Every CDR3 protein is listed once, alongside the most common genes and DNA of its rows. The V and J calls and clone size come from TCRdb's table, not from the authors' own analysis. The sample table holds roughly 150,000 distinct CDR3 sequences, of which just under 97% were seen once. The ten top clones hold over 0.12% of the sample.

The chain is assembled from TRBV30 and TRBJ1-1; the D region possibly corresponds to TRBD1 (5 bases align). This sequence originates from a human donor with multiple sclerosis. Material: CD8+ T cells from PBMCs. The CDR3: CAWSVGVPNTEAFF. In nucleotides, the sequence is TGTGCCTGGAGTGTAGGGGTACCGAACACTGAAGCTTTCTTT.